Below are 19 T cell receptor beta chains sequenced from a single sample in a study of blood T cell repertoires in COVID-19. Data came from immunoSEQ multiplex PCR; TCRdb stores just in-frame clones and leaves some out. The sample records more than 100,000 clones, about nine tenths being singletons. The sequencing sample was made of peripheral blood. The source is a man in his forties with acute or convalescent COVID-19.

The chain combines TRBV6-4 with TRBJ2-1, with D maybe TRBD2 (5 bases). Trimming removed 5 bases at V and 9 bases at J, with 11 bases between. The germline CDR1 and CDR2 sequences are MRHNA and SNTAGT. The CDR3 is 12 amino acids. For the CDR3, the DNA is TGTGCCAGCAGTCGCGCGGGTGGTGAGCAGTTCTTC. Its protein is CASSRAGGEQFF.

The chain employs TRBV5-4 and TRBJ2-5, with 7 bases that match TRBD1. This CDR3 is built from 16 residues. The germline V gene encodes CDR1 SGHNT and CDR2 YYREEE (reference sequence). The junction had 8 bases not matched to a gene; V was cut back by 1 base and J by 2 bases. The DNA of the CDR3 is TGTGCCAGCAGCTTGCCAGCAGGGACAGCTCAAGAGACCCAGTACTTC. This gives the protein CASSLPAGTAQETQYF. The full variable domain, with the rest looked up from reference TRBV5-4 and TRBJ2-5, is ETGVTQSPTHLIKTRGQQVTLRCSSQSGHNTVSWYQQALGQGPQFIFQYYREEENGRGNFPPRFSGLQFPNYSSELNVNALELDDSALYLCASSLPAGTAQETQYFGPGTRLLVL.

This clone was detected only a few times. The chain is built from TRBV9 and TRBJ1-3; D is unclear. V lost 2 bases to trimming and J lost 0 bases, with 12 bases between them. This CDR3 is built from 16 residues. Germline V lookup: CDR1 SGDLS, CDR2 YYNGEE. Here the CDR3 reads CASSVSPDLSGNTIYF. The CDR3 coding sequence is TGTGCCAGCAGCGTCTCTCCAGATCTCTCTGGAAACACCATATATTTT. Using reference TRBV9 and TRBJ1-3 for the parts outside the CDR3, the full variable domain is DSGVTQTPKHLITATGQRVTLRCSPRSGDLSVYWYQQSLDQGLQFLIQYYNGEERAKGNILERFSAQQFPDLHSELNLSSLELGDSALYFCASSVSPDLSGNTIYFGEGSWLTVV.

The V call is TRBV4-2, the J call TRBJ1-2; D not resolved. Trimming pared 0 bases from V and 3 bases from J, leaving 8 bases between. The CDR3 runs to 14 residues. Germline V gene sequence: CDR1 LGHNA, CDR2 YNFKEQ. In nucleotides, the CDR3 is TGTGCCAGCAGCCAAGATAGAGGAGACTATGGCTACACCTTC. The encoded protein is CASSQDRGDYGYTF.

V is TRBV30 and J is TRBJ2-5, with D perhaps TRBD2 (6 bases). Germline CDR1 and CDR2: GTSNPN and SVGIG (reference sequence). V dropped 4 bases and J dropped 4 bases, with 10 bases sitting between them. The CDR3 sequence is 12 residues long. The DNA of the CDR3 is TGTGCCTGGAATTTGGGGGGAGAGACCCAGTACTTC. This sequence encodes CAWNLGGETQYF. Combining the CDR3 with reference TRBV30 and TRBJ2-5 gives the whole variable domain SQTIHQWPATLVQPVGSPLSLECTVEGTSNPNLYWYRQAAGRGLQLLFYSVGIGQISSEVPQNLSASRPQDRQFILSSKKLLLSDSGFYLCAWNLGGETQYFGPGTRLLVL.

This chain uses TRBV19 with TRBJ1-4, with D possibly being TRBD1 (6 bases). V was cut by 2 bases and J by 4 bases, with 11 bases left in between. CDR1 and CDR2 from the germline V gene are LNHDA and SQIVND (reference sequence). This CDR3 has 15 residues. CDR3 amino acids: CASSISGRGNEKLFF. The CDR3 DNA follows: TGTGCCAGTAGTATATCTGGCAGGGGTAATGAAAAACTGTTTTTT.

V and J are TRBV5-1 and TRBJ2-7; TRBD1 matches at 8 bases. The V gene end was trimmed by 3 bases and the J gene end by 0 bases; junction bases not matched to a gene: 5. Germline CDR1 and CDR2: SGHRS and YFSETQ. The CDR3 loop spans 15 amino acids. CDR3 DNA sequence: TGCGCCAGCAGCTCAGGGGGCTTCCCCTCCTACGAGCAGTACTTC. Its translation: CASSSGGFPSYEQYF.

The gene calls are TRBV6-5 and TRBJ1-2, with 7 bases fitting TRBD1. The germline gives CDR1 MNHEY, CDR2 SVGAGI. The CDR3 is made up of 14 amino acids. J was trimmed by 4 bases and V by 6 bases; bases with no gene match: 8. CDR3: CASRSSDRAYGYTF. Here the CDR3 DNA reads TGTGCCAGCAGAAGCTCCGACAGGGCCTATGGCTACACCTTC.

CDR3 protein: CASSYSASGGAGEQYF. Written as DNA, the CDR3 is TGTGCCAGCAGTTACTCGGCCAGCGGGGGGGCAGGCGAGCAGTACTTC. The genes are TRBV6-5 and TRBJ2-7; 10 nucleotides agree with TRBD2. The germline V gene encodes CDR1 MNHEY and CDR2 SVGAGI. CDR3 size: 16 residues. V dropped 0 bases and J dropped 6; count of bases not matched to a gene: 8.

The rearrangement links TRBV11-2 to TRBJ1-2; 7 positions agree with TRBD1. Germline V gene sequence: CDR1 SGHAT, CDR2 FQNNGV. J was trimmed by 5 bases and V by 5 bases; bases with no gene match: 8. CDR3 size: 14 residues. The CDR3 protein is CASSLDRPGYGYTF. In DNA form, the CDR3 reads TGTGCCAGCAGCCTGGACAGGCCTGGGTATGGCTACACCTTC.

The CDR3 DNA reads as TGTGCCAGCAGCTCAAACCGGGGGGCGAGGACTGAAGCTTTCTTT. Translated, it gives CASSSNRGARTEAFF. The chain joins TRBV11-2 to TRBJ1-1; D perhaps matches TRBD1 (6 bases). This CDR3 is 15 amino acids long. With 4 bases removed from V and 5 bases from J, the gap between germline ends came to 17 bases. Germline V gives CDR1 SGHAT, CDR2 FQNNGV.

V and J are TRBV13 and TRBJ1-3; D gene unclear. The CDR3 runs 14 residues. Looked up from germline, CDR1 is PRHDT and CDR2 is FYEKMQ (reference sequence). The V end lost 5 bases, the J end lost 4 bases, and 12 bases lay between the germline ends. For the CDR3, the DNA is TGTGCCAGCAGCGACTACCTTAGCGGAAACACCATATATTTT. It translates to CASSDYLSGNTIYF.

The rearrangement uses TRBV12-3 or TRBV12-4 and TRBJ1-2; 8 positions match TRBD1. The junction had 4 bases not matched to a gene; V was cut back by 7 bases and J by 3 bases. The CDR3 sequence is 13 residues long. CDR3 region: CASTPDRDYGYTF. CDR3 in DNA: TGTGCCAGCACCCCGGACAGGGACTATGGCTACACCTTC.

J is TRBJ2-4 and V is TRBV18; no definite D call. CDR3 length: 15 amino acids. Trimming cost V 3 bases and J 6 bases, with 15 bases left between them. Germline assignment: CDR1 KGHSH and CDR2 LQKENI. The CDR3 reads CASSPRQDAVNIQYF. DNA for the CDR3: TGTGCCAGCTCACCGCGGCAAGACGCGGTAAACATTCAGTACTTC. Complete variable domain (other parts from reference TRBV18 and TRBJ2-4): NAGVMQNPRHLVRRRGQEARLRCSPMKGHSHVYWYRQLPEEGLKFMVYLQKENIIDESGMPKERFSAEFPKEGPSILRIQQVVRGDSAAYFCASSPRQDAVNIQYFGAGTRLSVL.

This clone was detected a few times. The chain carries TRBV4-3 and TRBJ1-3, with D possibly matching TRBD1 (5 bases). The V gene lost 2 bases and the J gene lost 8 bases, with 28 bases spanning the gap. Germline assignment: CDR1 LGHNA and CDR2 YSLEER. The CDR3 covers 19 residues. The CDR3 region has the DNA TGCGCCAGCAGCCAACTTAGCCCCAATAGACAGTCTGCTGGGGACACCATATATTTT. As protein: CASSQLSPNRQSAGDTIYF.

The genes are TRBV12-5 and TRBJ1-1; a weak D match, TRBD1 (6 bases). The CDR3 length is 19 residues. The germline V gene encodes CDR1 LGHNT and CDR2 FRNRAP. V gave up 3 bases and J gave up 0 bases, with 23 bases separating them. The CDR3: CASGLRSRGVTLMNTEAFF. Written as DNA, the CDR3 is TGTGCTAGTGGTTTACGGTCCAGGGGAGTGACCTTAATGAACACTGAAGCTTTCTTT.

The rearrangement joins TRBV7-9 to TRBJ2-7; no definite D call. The germline CDR1 and CDR2 sequences are SEHNR and FQNEAQ (reference sequence). V dropped 5 bases and J dropped 7 bases, with 9 bases sitting between them. The CDR3 runs 11 residues. The CDR3 DNA follows: TGTGCCAGCAGCCCCGGGTGGGAGCAGTACTTC. It yields the protein CASSPGWEQYF.

V usage is TRBV2 and J usage is TRBJ1-5; D gene ambiguous. This CDR3 has 16 residues. Germline V lookup: CDR1 SNHLY, CDR2 FYNNEI. Trimming shortened V by 6 bases and J by 2 bases, and 17 bases separated the two germline ends. The CDR3 protein is CASSKGSRPGNQPQHF. The CDR3 nucleotides are TGTGCCAGCAGCAAAGGGAGCAGGCCAGGCAATCAGCCCCAGCATTTT. Using reference TRBV2 and TRBJ1-5 for the parts outside the CDR3, the full variable domain is EPEVTQTPSHQVTQMGQEVILRCVPISNHLYFYWYRQILGQKVEFLVSFYNNEISEKSEIFDDQFSVERPDGSNFTLKIRSTKLEDSAMYFCASSKGSRPGNQPQHFGDGTRLSIL.

The rearrangement joins TRBV7-3 to TRBJ2-7; D gene unclear. Germline V gene lookup returns CDR1 SGHTA and CDR2 FQGTGA. The CDR3 runs 13 residues. Between the trimmed V and J ends, which lost 5 bases and 6 bases, there was a span of 14 bases. The CDR3 DNA follows: TGTGCCAGCAGCCCGCCTCTTGGGCTCGAGCAGTACTTC. Encoded protein: CASSPPLGLEQYF.